This TCR beta chain was sequenced during a study of cytomegalovirus exposure and HLA in healthy donors. Study observations and caveats: Associated with cytomegalovirus, according to the listing, were around 160 TCR beta chains. Subsequent analysis showed first-cohort TCR clusters tending to co-occur in approximately 120 validation repertoires.

Donors were drawn from the approximately 110-subject validation cohort, separate from the roughly 670-subject first cohort. Comment on this clone: The antigen is not known.

The assay was immunoSEQ multiplex PCR, and TCRdb's table has in-frame clones only and misses some. This sample has over 150,000 clones; approximately 87% occur once, and the top ten carry 5.7%. V lost 1 base and J lost 5; bases outside the gene matches: 4. The CDR3 has 17 residues. CDR1 is SGHTA, CDR2 FQGNSA, per germline. Material: PBMCs. This rearrangement joins TRBV7-2 to TRBJ2-3; 15 bases map to TRBD2. This receptor was identified in a woman aged 30 to 39 in good health and CMV-seronegative. CDR3 in amino acids: CASSLGTSGRAKDTQYF. The CDR3 nucleotides read TGTGCCAGCAGCTTAGGGACTAGCGGGAGGGCGAAAGATACGCAGTATTTT.